The T cell receptor (beta chain) under discussion was sequenced for a study of T cell therapy after organ transplantation. Study details: Blood for the long-term post-therapy sample came 20 to 29 weeks after therapy.

Notes on the study in general: Post-therapy reconstitution appeared to include transferred and endogenous clonotypes.

Some clones are missing from TCRdb's copy, which holds only in-frame ones; the method was immunoSEQ multiplex PCR. The table has fewer than 25,000 clones, roughly 89% seen once; the top ten hold about a third. For this clone: No antigen is known for it.

Germline-derived CDR1 and CDR2 are LGHNA and YNFKEQ. The junction had 5 bases not matched to a gene; V was cut back by 4 bases and J by 0 bases. The CDR3 has 18 residues. As for time point: 20-29 weeks after completion of therapy. Sample: CD8+ T cells from blood, taken after autologous CMV-specific T cell therapy. The chain uses TRBV4-2 and TRBJ2-3; TRBD2 agrees at 15 bases. The TCR sequence derives from a human patient who had received a solid organ transplant and had CMV disease. The T cells may partly be graft donor cells. The CDR3 DNA follows: TGTGCCAGCAGCCGCGGACTAGCGGGAGGGCCGAGCACAGATACGCAGTATTTT. Protein product: CASSRGLAGGPSTDTQYF.